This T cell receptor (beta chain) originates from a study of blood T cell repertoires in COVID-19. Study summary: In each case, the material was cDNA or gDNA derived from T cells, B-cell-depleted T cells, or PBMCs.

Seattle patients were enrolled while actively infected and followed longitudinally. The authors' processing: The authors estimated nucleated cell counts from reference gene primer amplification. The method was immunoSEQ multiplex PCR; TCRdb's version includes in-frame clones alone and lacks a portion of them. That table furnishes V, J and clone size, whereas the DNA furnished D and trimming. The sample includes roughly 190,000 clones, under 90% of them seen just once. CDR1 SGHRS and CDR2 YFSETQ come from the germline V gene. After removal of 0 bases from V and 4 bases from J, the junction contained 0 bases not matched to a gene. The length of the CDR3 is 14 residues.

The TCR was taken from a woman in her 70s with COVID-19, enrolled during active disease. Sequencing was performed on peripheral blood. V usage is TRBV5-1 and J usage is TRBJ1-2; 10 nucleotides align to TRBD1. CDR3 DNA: TGCGCCAGCAGCTTGGGGGACAGGGGCTATGGCTACACCTTC. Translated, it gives CASSLGDRGYGYTF.